The T cell receptor (beta chain) described here comes from a study of cytomegalovirus exposure and HLA in healthy donors. As for this clone: Its antigen is not known.

Findings and limits, study-wide: V- and J-gene trimming of TCR beta was linked (in a later analysis) to a missense DCLRE1C variant. Associated with HLA alleles at 0.05 false discovery rate in a later analysis were about 17,000 TCR beta sequences. Through in vitro validation, a few CMV-associated chains were shown to be specific for CMV antigens.

A multiplex PCR was run with 60 Vbeta primers and 13 Jbeta primers. Repertoires were generated with immunoSEQ multiplex PCR, while TCRdb's copy carries only in-frame clones and drops some. The sample includes 65,000 to 70,000 clones, 75% to 90% of them seen just once. This CDR3 comprises 14 residues. Trimming pared 6 bases from V and 7 bases from J, leaving 18 bases between. Germline loops: CDR1 WSHSY, CDR2 SAAADI. Sequencing was done on a sample of PBMCs. The rearrangement uses TRBV10-2 and TRBJ1-2, with D maybe TRBD1 (5 bases). The TCR comes from a woman in her 30s in good health and CMV-seropositive. The CDR3 nucleotides are TGCGCCAGCAGCCCCCCGTGGGCAGGGTCTGGCTACACCTTC. It specifies CASSPPWAGSGYTF.